The rows below give T cell receptor beta chains drawn from one sample of a study of cytomegalovirus exposure and HLA in healthy donors. Data came from immunoSEQ multiplex PCR; TCRdb stores just in-frame clones and leaves some out. The table has 170,000 or so clones, around 82% seen once. Sequenced material: PBMCs. These receptors were obtained from a woman aged 18-29 years in good health and CMV-seropositive. The CDR3 runs from the conserved cysteine through the conserved F or W. D genes are given only for firm matches. Clone size is shown for a subset of rows, as once, few, many or a class of expanded clone.

d_call: NA
clone_size: NA
v_call: TRBV5-1
j_call: TRBJ1-2
cdr3_aa: CASSLGGLEGGYTF
cdr3_nt: TGCGCCAGCAGCTTGGGGGGTCTGGAGGGAGGCTACACCTTC

d_call: NA
clone_size: NA
v_call: TRBV12-5
j_call: TRBJ1-1
cdr3_aa: CASGHRDEAFF
cdr3_nt: TGTGCTAGTGGTCACAGGGATGAAGCTTTCTTT

d_call: NA
clone_size: NA
v_call: TRBV6-6
j_call: TRBJ2-7
cdr3_aa: CASSPPPGGEQYF
cdr3_nt: TGTGCCAGCAGTCCCCCCCCCGGAGGCGAGCAGTACTTC

d_call: NA
clone_size: few
v_call: TRBV4-3
j_call: TRBJ2-1
cdr3_aa: CASSQEYRTTFHNEQFF
cdr3_nt: TGCGCCAGCAGCCAAGAGTACCGGACAACATTCCACAATGAGCAGTTCTTC

d_call: TRBD2
clone_size: NA
v_call: TRBV10-3
j_call: TRBJ2-5
cdr3_aa: CATGGTEETQYF
cdr3_nt: TGTGCCACCGGGGGGACCGAAGAGACCCAGTACTTC

d_call: NA
clone_size: NA
v_call: TRBV6-6
j_call: TRBJ2-1
cdr3_aa: CACGRRTYNEQFF
cdr3_nt: TGTGCCTGTGGACGGAGGACCTACAATGAGCAGTTCTTC

d_call: NA
clone_size: once
v_call: TRBV9
j_call: TRBJ2-1
cdr3_aa: CASSGGGGLSSNEQFF
cdr3_nt: TGTGCCAGCAGCGGGGGAGGCGGGTTGTCTTCGAATGAGCAGTTCTTC

d_call: NA
clone_size: NA
v_call: TRBV5-1
j_call: TRBJ2-3
cdr3_aa: CASSLRGAADTQYF
cdr3_nt: TGCGCCAGCAGCTTGCGGGGGGCGGCAGATACGCAGTATTTT

d_call: NA
clone_size: NA
v_call: TRBV29-1
j_call: TRBJ2-1
cdr3_aa: CSGTSRVAGQEQFF
cdr3_nt: TGCAGCGGGACATCTCGGGTCGCGGGGCAGGAGCAGTTCTTC

d_call: NA
clone_size: many
v_call: TRBV18
j_call: TRBJ1-1
cdr3_aa: CASSPLPGAGTEAFF
cdr3_nt: TGTGCCAGCTCACCCCTGCCAGGGGCGGGTACTGAAGCTTTCTTT

d_call: NA
clone_size: NA
v_call: TRBV5-6
j_call: TRBJ1-2
cdr3_aa: CASSLGDSLANYGYTF
cdr3_nt: TGTGCCAGCAGCTTGGGAGACAGCCTAGCTAACTATGGCTACACCTTC

d_call: TRBD1
clone_size: once
v_call: TRBV10-3
j_call: TRBJ2-7
cdr3_aa: CAISARQGYEQYF
cdr3_nt: TGTGCCATCAGCGCTAGACAGGGCTACGAGCAGTACTTC

d_call: NA
clone_size: NA
v_call: TRBV6-1
j_call: TRBJ2-2
cdr3_aa: CASSGNEESGELFF
cdr3_nt: TGTGCCAGCAGCGGAAACGAGGAAAGCGGGGAGCTGTTTTTT

d_call: TRBD1
clone_size: NA
v_call: TRBV11-2
j_call: TRBJ2-5
cdr3_aa: CASSRGQYQETQYF
cdr3_nt: TGTGCCAGCAGCCGGGGACAGTACCAAGAGACCCAGTACTTC

d_call: TRBD2
clone_size: NA
v_call: TRBV4-1
j_call: TRBJ2-3
cdr3_aa: CASSQSVGTRPRGGTDTQYF
cdr3_nt: TGCGCCAGCAGCCAAAGCGTGGGGACGCGTCCCCGGGGGGGCACAGATACGCAGTATTTT

d_call: NA
clone_size: NA
v_call: TRBV6-5
j_call: TRBJ1-1
cdr3_aa: CASSSGWSTEAFF
cdr3_nt: TGTGCCAGCAGCTCAGGGTGGTCCACTGAAGCTTTCTTT

d_call: NA
clone_size: NA
v_call: TRBV2
j_call: TRBJ2-7
cdr3_aa: CATAPAVEQYF
cdr3_nt: TGTGCCACCGCACCTGCAGTCGAGCAGTACTTC

d_call: TRBD1
clone_size: NA
v_call: TRBV27
j_call: TRBJ1-5
cdr3_aa: CASKTGVQPQHF
cdr3_nt: TGTGCCAGCAAAACAGGGGTCCAGCCCCAGCATTTT

d_call: NA
clone_size: NA
v_call: TRBV7-2
j_call: TRBJ1-2
cdr3_aa: CASSLDHIQAKGGYTF
cdr3_nt: TGTGCCAGCAGCTTAGACCATATACAGGCCAAAGGGGGCTACACCTTC